This entry is about one T cell receptor beta chain. Antigen: not known. Clones were sequenced by immunoSEQ multiplex PCR, and TCRdb holds only the in-frame ones, with some missing. The data show about 480,000 clones, 87% seen once. This sample stems from a study of Ad26.COV2.S vaccination and SARS-CoV-2 variants. Across the whole study: A COV1001 Ad26.COV2.S trial-arm participant provided the sample. Ad26.COV2.S given intramuscularly, once or twice 56 days apart.

This sample's treatment: about 20 received Ad26.COV2.S at low or high dose, single or two shots; about 5 received placebo; per-sample allocation not given. It was on day 63 after the first vaccine or placebo injection that samples were taken. An Ad26 vector expressing Wuhan-strain SARS-CoV-2 spike served as the vaccine. The ends were cut back, 0 bases at V and 1 base at J, with 6 bases in the middle. CDR1 is SGDLS and CDR2 is YYNGEE in the germline V gene. CDR3 length: 14 residues. Study results and limitations: Vaccine recipients showed a spike-specific TCR breadth that was higher than in placebo recipients.

This sequence was found in a person aged 18-60 years who received the Ad26.COV2.S COVID-19 vaccine or a placebo. The specimen was peripheral blood, collected in a trial of Ad26.COV2.S vaccine versus placebo. The rearrangement uses TRBV9 and TRBJ2-3; no firm D call. The CDR3, as DNA: TGTGCCAGCAGCGTAGCTCAGGGCACAGATACGCAGTATTTT. It translates to CASSVAQGTDTQYF.